What follows is one T cell receptor (beta chain) and its context. Which antigen it targets is not known. No base quality information exists; no much larger clone differs at one position. The sample comes from a study of blood T cell repertoires in COVID-19 (dated by TCRdb to about 2020). In terms of the full investigation: Samples covering the acute and convalescent phases of COVID-19 were provided by collaborators in the United States, Italy and Spain. The samples were drawn from two sources: the first 160 participants of the ongoing ImmuneRACE study, and approximately 1,300 subjects contributed by 6 global collaborators. Where available, HLA class I and class II types were taken from metadata supplied by the sample provider and were not determined by assay-based typing. Deeply sampled blood TCRbeta repertoires from subjects exposed to, actively infected with, or recovered from COVID-19 were included in the dataset. A de-identified subject ID, COVID-19 status, age in years and sex were almost always included in the sample metadata. The prospective study material was composed of cDNA or gDNA derived from T cells, B-cell-depleted T cells, or PBMCs. The repertoires were released in a freely available public database meant as a resource for research on the immune response to SARS-CoV-2.

Each collaborating institution followed its own protocols to collect whole blood in K2EDTA tubes. For TCRbeta analysis, collaborator samples were shipped as frozen whole blood, as isolated PBMCs, or as DNA extracted from either sample type. Study-wide findings and limitations: How much clinical and demographic metadata was included differed by source and by participant, and the metadata was provided uncurated.

For CDR1 and CDR2, the germline V gene lists SNHLY and FYNNEI. Inclusive of the bounding cysteine and phenylalanine, the CDR3 is 12 residues long. Only the CDR3 region is kept as DNA, spanning 36 bases read in frame from base 1. Relative to germline, V is 2 bases shorter and J is 6 bases shorter, with 7 bases between their ends. TCRbeta CDR3 regions were amplified from genomic DNA using the immunoSEQ Assay, a bias-controlled multiplex PCR. The published analysis was carried out like this. Nucleated cell counts per sample were estimated from amplification of reference gene primers within the assay. To quantify the absolute abundance of each unique TCRbeta CDR3 rearrangement, sequence reads were collapsed and filtered. Productive Simpson clonality was computed per sample as the square root of Simpson's diversity index over productive rearrangements. This immuneACCESS table, as held by TCRdb, lists in-frame sequences with V and J called but not all clones. Of the missing ones, under half trace to an unresolved V gene in checked studies; the others have no known cause. The V and J calls and the clone size are those of that table, but D and trimming were determined from the DNA. This sample comprises approximately 110,000 clones, approximately 90% of them detected only once. The ten largest account for 1.1% of the sample.

The rearranged chain carries TRBV2 and TRBJ1-2; the D segment could be TRBD1, given 5 matching bases. The specimen sequenced was peripheral blood. The TCR was taken from a human donor in a cohort sampled during active COVID-19. The sequence in DNA is TGTGCCAGCAGTGAAAGCAGGGATGGCTACACCTTC. It translates to CASSESRDGYTF.